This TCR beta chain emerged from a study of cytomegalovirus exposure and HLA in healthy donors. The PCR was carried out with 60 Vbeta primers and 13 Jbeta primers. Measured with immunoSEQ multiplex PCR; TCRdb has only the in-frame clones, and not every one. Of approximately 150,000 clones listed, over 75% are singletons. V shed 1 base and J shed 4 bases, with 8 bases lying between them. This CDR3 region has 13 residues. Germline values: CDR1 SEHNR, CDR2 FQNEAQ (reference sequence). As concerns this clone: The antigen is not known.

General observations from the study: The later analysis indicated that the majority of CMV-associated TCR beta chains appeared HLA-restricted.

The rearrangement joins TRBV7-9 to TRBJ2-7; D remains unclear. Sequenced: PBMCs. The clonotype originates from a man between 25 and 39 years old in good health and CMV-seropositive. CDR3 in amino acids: CASSLVFSYEQYF. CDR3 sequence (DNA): TGTGCCAGCAGCTTAGTGTTCAGTTACGAGCAGTACTTC.